The TCR beta chain described here comes from a study of blood T cell repertoires in COVID-19. Across the study: COVID-19 samples collected from the United States, Italy and Spain covered acute and convalescent phases.

Assay: immunoSEQ multiplex PCR; the TCRdb copy retains only in-frame clones and omits some. The data contain about 350,000 clones, about 92% of them singletons. The CDR3 covers 15 residues. Germline CDR1 reads LNHDA; CDR2 reads SQIVND (reference sequence). Trimming took 5 bases from V and 4 from J; bases not matched to a gene: 7. This clonotype was obtained from a woman in her sixties or seventies with COVID-19, enrolled during active disease. The chain uses TRBV19 and TRBJ1-2; the match to TRBD1 covers 10 bases. The sample consisted of peripheral blood. The CDR3 coding sequence is TGTGCCAGTAGTGACAGGGGGCGGGGGGCCTATGGCTACACCTTC. Its translation: CASSDRGRGAYGYTF.